This T cell receptor beta chain is from a study of control samples from healthy donors and cancer patients. Germline CDR1 is SGHRS and CDR2 is YFSETQ. The CDR3 has 13 amino acids. V was pared by 0 bases and J by 4 bases, with 7 bases between. The table came from immunoSEQ multiplex PCR; TCRdb's copy has only in-frame clones and leaves some out. The sample records about 220,000 clones, about 93% being singletons. Sequences were obtained from blood. The receptor's source is a man aged 45-65 years in good health. The V and J genes are TRBV5-1 and TRBJ1-1; D gene ambiguous. Written as DNA, the CDR3 is TGCGCCAGCAGCTTGGAGGTGGTCACTGAAGCTTTCTTT. It translates to CASSLEVVTEAFF.